The rows below give T cell receptor beta chains drawn from one sample of a study of blood T cell repertoires in COVID-19. This table comes from immunoSEQ multiplex PCR, and its TCRdb copy is limited to in-frame clones, with some not included. The sample has about 220,000 clones; around three quarters are singletons. Sequencing used peripheral blood. Every receptor here comes from a woman in her 70s with acute or convalescent COVID-19. CDR3s include the opening cysteine and the closing phenylalanine or tryptophan. Each record gives: D gene, CDR3 length, clone size, V gene, J gene, CDR3 protein, CDR3 DNA. The D gene is left open where the match is weak. For some rows the clone size is stated as once, few or many, or as a class when expanded; others skip it.

d_gene: NA
len: 16
abundance: once
v_gene: TRBV11-3
j_gene: TRBJ2-3
CDR3aa: CASSRGQGGNTDTQYF
CDR3nt: TGTGCCAGCAGTCGCGGACAGGGAGGGAACACAGATACGCAGTATTTT

d_gene: NA
len: 21
abundance: NA
v_gene: TRBV6-1
j_gene: TRBJ2-7
CDR3aa: CASSESLGQGIVAGISYEQYF
CDR3nt: TGTGCCAGCAGTGAATCCCTGGGACAGGGAATAGTAGCGGGGATCTCCTACGAGCAGTACTTC

d_gene: TRBD1
len: 13
abundance: NA
v_gene: TRBV6-5
j_gene: TRBJ2-7
CDR3aa: CASKGTGLTEQYF
CDR3nt: TGTGCCAGCAAGGGGACAGGGCTCACCGAGCAGTACTTC

d_gene: NA
len: 14
abundance: once
v_gene: TRBV9
j_gene: TRBJ2-7
CDR3aa: CASSIGGSPYEQYF
CDR3nt: TGTGCCAGCAGCATAGGAGGTAGTCCCTACGAGCAGTACTTC

d_gene: TRBD1
len: 14
abundance: NA
v_gene: TRBV5-1
j_gene: TRBJ1-6
CDR3aa: CASSGQGDNSPLHF
CDR3nt: TGCGCCAGCAGCGGACAGGGGGACAACTCACCCCTCCACTTT

d_gene: TRBD2
len: 15
abundance: NA
v_gene: TRBV5-1
j_gene: TRBJ2-1
CDR3aa: CASRAAGSSYNEQFF
CDR3nt: TGCGCCAGCAGGGCAGCGGGGAGCTCCTACAATGAGCAGTTCTTC

d_gene: TRBD1
len: 16
abundance: NA
v_gene: TRBV11-2
j_gene: TRBJ2-1
CDR3aa: CASSSPRGGDPAGQFF
CDR3nt: TGTGCCAGCAGCTCTCCTCGAGGGGGCGACCCGGCGGGGCAGTTCTTC

d_gene: NA
len: 14
abundance: few
v_gene: TRBV6-5
j_gene: TRBJ1-4
CDR3aa: CASSYGKGGEKLFF
CDR3nt: TGTGCCAGCAGTTACGGCAAGGGAGGTGAAAAACTGTTTTTT

d_gene: NA
len: 13
abundance: few
v_gene: TRBV15
j_gene: TRBJ2-7
CDR3aa: CATSRSGNYEQYF
CDR3nt: TGTGCCACCAGCCGTAGCGGAAACTACGAGCAGTACTTC

d_gene: NA
len: 15
abundance: NA
v_gene: TRBV6-2/TRBV6-3
j_gene: TRBJ1-1
CDR3aa: CASSYSSRGYTEAFF
CDR3nt: TGTGCCAGCAGTTACTCGTCCCGGGGGTACACTGAAGCTTTCTTT

d_gene: TRBD1
len: 13
abundance: NA
v_gene: TRBV11-2
j_gene: TRBJ2-7
CDR3aa: CASSWTGIYEQYF
CDR3nt: TGTGCCAGCAGCTGGACAGGGATCTACGAGCAGTACTTC

d_gene: NA
len: 12
abundance: NA
v_gene: TRBV30
j_gene: TRBJ1-2
CDR3aa: CACPRRAGGYTF
CDR3nt: TGTGCCTGCCCAAGGCGGGCTGGTGGCTACACCTTC